This T cell receptor (beta chain) appears in the sequencing data of a study of early T cells in non-severe SARS-CoV-2 infection. The CDR3 is made up of 16 amino acids. V dropped 5 bases and J dropped 4; count of bases not matched to a gene: 10. CDR1 and CDR2 from the germline V gene are SEHNR and FQNEAQ (reference sequence). In its sample, this clonotype was seen many times. TCRdb redid the calling of the 5' RACE reads with MiXCR, one entry per CDR3 protein. Altogether tens of thousands of distinct CDR3 sequences are present, 5% to 6.5% being singletons, with the ten largest covering roughly 3.6%. This rearrangement joins TRBV7-9 to TRBJ2-3; 9 bases match TRBD2. Sequencing input: whole blood. This clonotype was sampled from an adult who was a healthcare worker with PCR-confirmed SARS-CoV-2 infection or an uninfected control (not recorded which). The chain's CDR3 is CASSPGASGRSDTQYF. The CDR3 DNA is TGTGCCAGCAGCCCGGGGGCCAGCGGGAGGTCAGATACGCAGTATTTT.